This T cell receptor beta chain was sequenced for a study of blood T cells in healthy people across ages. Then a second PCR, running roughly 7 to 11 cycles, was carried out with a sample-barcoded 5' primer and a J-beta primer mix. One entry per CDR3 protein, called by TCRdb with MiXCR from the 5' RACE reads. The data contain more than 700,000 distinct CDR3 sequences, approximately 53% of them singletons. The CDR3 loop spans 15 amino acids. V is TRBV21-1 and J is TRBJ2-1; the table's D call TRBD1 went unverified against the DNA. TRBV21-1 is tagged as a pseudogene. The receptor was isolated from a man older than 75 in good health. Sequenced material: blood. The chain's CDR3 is CASSKKGQVRNEQFF. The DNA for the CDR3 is TGTGCCAGCAGCAAAAAGGGACAGGTGAGAAATGAGCAGTTCTTC.